A selection of T cell receptor beta chains follows, all from one sample in a study of cytomegalovirus exposure and HLA in healthy donors. TCRdb keeps only in-frame clones here, not all; method: immunoSEQ multiplex PCR. Of 150,000 to 200,000 clones in the sample, roughly 82% were seen once. Sample: PBMCs. These receptors all stem from a woman between 25 and 40 years old in good health and CMV-seronegative. Both conserved end residues are part of each CDR3. A D gene is named only where the DNA matches it firmly. Part of the rows lack a size; the others show once, few, many or a class for expanded clones.

>TRBD1|TRBV10-2|TRBJ1-1|NA
CASTPGGFTEAFF
TGCGCCAGCACGCCAGGGGGCTTCACTGAAGCTTTCTTT
>NA|TRBV5-6|TRBJ1-5|few
CASSFRPGYNQPQHF
TGTGCCAGCAGCTTTAGGCCGGGGTACAATCAGCCCCAGCATTTT
>NA|TRBV28|TRBJ2-7|many
CASSTSNDLDDYEQYF
TGTGCCAGCAGTACCTCAAACGATCTAGACGACTACGAGCAGTACTTC
>NA|TRBV5-4|TRBJ1-1|NA
CASSPSTGLPTEAFF
TGTGCCAGCAGCCCCTCGACAGGCTTACCCACTGAAGCTTTCTTT
>NA|TRBV27|TRBJ2-2|NA
CASSLGGLRVTGELFF
TGTGCCAGCAGTTTGGGGGGTCTACGGGTCACCGGGGAGCTGTTTTTT
>NA|TRBV9|TRBJ2-2|NA
CASSSPPGLSNTGELFF
TGTGCCAGCAGCTCCCCACCGGGACTCTCAAACACCGGGGAGCTGTTTTTT
>TRBD2|TRBV15|TRBJ2-1|NA
CATSHGVSGRGNEQFF
TGTGCCACCAGTCATGGTGTTAGCGGGAGAGGGAATGAGCAGTTCTTC
>NA|TRBV27|TRBJ2-7|NA
CASSLPLGRVKSYEQYF
TGTGCCAGCAGTTTACCCCTCGGCCGGGTCAAATCCTACGAGCAGTACTTC
>NA|TRBV7-3|TRBJ1-2|few
CASSLQSGEVYGYTF
TGTGCCAGCAGCTTACAATCAGGGGAAGTCTATGGCTACACCTTC
>TRBD1|TRBV14|TRBJ1-2|few
CASSQGGGQGVRYTF
TGTGCCAGCAGCCAAGGGGGGGGACAGGGCGTGCGCTACACCTTC
>TRBD1|TRBV18|TRBJ2-1|NA
CASSRGAGGPYNEQFF
TGTGCCAGCTCAAGAGGGGCAGGGGGCCCCTACAATGAGCAGTTCTTC
>TRBD2|TRBV2|TRBJ2-1|NA
CASTHFPGTSGRGYNEQFF
TGTGCCAGCACCCATTTTCCCGGGACTAGCGGGAGGGGGTACAATGAGCAGTTCTTC
>NA|TRBV19|TRBJ1-2|NA
CASSPRTVYGYTF
TGTGCCAGTAGTCCCCGGACAGTTTATGGCTACACCTTC
>TRBD1|TRBV13|TRBJ1-1|NA
CASSPPPGQRSAFF
TGTGCCAGCAGCCCCCCCCCGGGACAGCGCTCGGCTTTCTTT
>NA|TRBV4-3|TRBJ2-3|NA
CASSQDFSGAGADTQYF
TGCGCCAGCAGCCAAGATTTCTCGGGAGCTGGGGCAGATACGCAGTATTTT
>NA|TRBV5-4|TRBJ2-3|NA
CASSQSPGAGSTDTQYF
TGTGCCAGCAGCCAATCGCCCGGGGCGGGGAGCACAGATACGCAGTATTTT
>TRBD1|TRBV30|TRBJ1-6|once
CAWSTRDRLNSALHF
TGTGCCTGGAGCACCCGGGACAGGTTAAATTCTGCCCTCCACTTT
>TRBD2|TRBV5-1|TRBJ2-3|NA
CASSFEAGGTDTQYF
TGCGCCAGCAGCTTCGAAGCGGGAGGCACAGATACGCAGTATTTT
>NA|TRBV5-4|TRBJ2-1|NA
CASSFGGAGSYNEQFF
TGTGCCAGCAGCTTTGGGGGGGCCGGCTCCTACAATGAGCAGTTCTTC
>TRBD1|TRBV28|TRBJ2-7|few
CASSSPGQAAYEQYF
TGTGCCAGCAGCTCCCCCGGACAGGCGGCCTACGAGCAGTACTTC
>TRBD2|TRBV30|TRBJ2-7|NA
CAWNVPGGYEQYF
TGTGCCTGGAACGTTCCGGGGGGCTACGAGCAGTACTTC
>TRBD2|TRBV2|TRBJ2-7|once
CASSDTLGTSGFYEQYF
TGTGCCAGCAGTGACACACTGGGGACTAGCGGCTTCTACGAGCAGTACTTC
>TRBD1|TRBV27|TRBJ2-1|NA
CASSRPGTGFEQFF
TGTGCCAGCAGTAGACCCGGGACAGGGTTTGAGCAGTTCTTC
>TRBD2|TRBV2|TRBJ2-3|NA
CASGLAGGQDTQYF
TGTGCCAGTGGACTAGCGGGGGGGCAAGATACGCAGTATTTT
>NA|TRBV10-3|TRBJ2-7|few
CAITLEGTGTEQYF
TGTGCCATCACCCTTGAAGGGACTGGAACCGAGCAGTACTTC
>NA|TRBV29-1|TRBJ2-2|NA
CSAEEGTGTGELFF
TGCAGCGCCGAGGAGGGGACGGGAACCGGGGAGCTGTTTTTT
>NA|TRBV10-3|TRBJ2-1|NA
CAISTGGPYNEQFF
TGTGCCATCAGCACGGGGGGCCCCTACAATGAGCAGTTCTTC
>NA|TRBV18|TRBJ2-1|NA
CASSPGSSVDYNEQFF
TGTGCCAGCTCACCAGGATCTAGCGTGGATTACAATGAGCAGTTCTTC
>TRBD1|TRBV5-1|TRBJ2-7|NA
CASSFRTGDVYEQYF
TGCGCCAGCAGCTTCCGGACAGGGGACGTATACGAGCAGTACTTC
>TRBD2|TRBV19|TRBJ2-1|NA
CASSIVRTSDHNEQFF
TGTGCCAGTAGTATAGTCCGGACTAGCGACCACAATGAGCAGTTCTTC
>NA|TRBV7-2|TRBJ2-5|NA
CASSLARWETQYF
TGTGCCAGCAGCTTAGCCAGGTGGGAGACCCAGTACTTC
>TRBD1|TRBV29-1|TRBJ2-1|once
CSVEGSDRGRYNEQFF
TGCAGCGTTGAAGGGTCCGACAGGGGACGGTACAATGAGCAGTTCTTC